This TCR beta chain appears in the sequencing data of a study of T cells after posttransplantation cyclophosphamide. Study-wide results and limits: Later blood repertoires were often dominated by clones from the donor CD8+ memory compartment. After PTCy, TRB diversity resembled that of CNI/methotrexate controls.

The naive gate required viable CD3+CD4+ or CD3+CD8+ cells with CCR7+CD45RA+CD45RO-CD95-CD27+CD28+ phenotype. On the day of bone marrow donation, the related graft donor provided peripheral blood. Concerning this clone: Antigen: not known.

The table came from immunoSEQ multiplex PCR; TCRdb's copy has only in-frame clones and leaves some out. The table includes 30,000 or so clones, around 90% detected once. Germline values: CDR1 SSHAT, CDR2 FNYEAQ (reference sequence). V lost 5 bases to trimming and J lost 4 bases, with 8 bases between them. The CDR3 runs to 12 residues. This rearrangement joins TRBV7-7 to TRBJ2-5; no clear D. Sequenced sample: naive CD4+ T cells sorted from PBMCs. The sequence came from a woman aged 55-69 years in good health, CMV-negative, and a related stem cell transplant donor. The CDR3 spells CASSRSGETQYF. In nucleotides, the CDR3 is TGTGCCAGCAGCCGCTCCGGAGAGACCCAGTACTTC.